Shown below are 5 T cell receptor beta chains from a single sample sequenced in a study of yellow fever vaccine responses in identical twins. A single record per CDR3 protein comes from TCRdb applying MiXCR to the RT-PCR reads. The repertoire holds 20,000 to 25,000 distinct CDR3 sequences, with 60% to 80% as singletons. The sample in question was T cells from blood (PBMCs), unsorted or a sorted subset (not recorded which), obtained before or after yellow fever vaccination (not recorded which). The receptors derive from a woman younger than 30 who received the yellow fever vaccine.

This clonotype was seen only once. The chain carries TRBV2 and TRBJ2-4; 8 positions agree with TRBD2. The CDR3 has 16 residues. Trimming took 1 base from V and 2 from J; bases not matched to a gene: 4. CDR1 is SNHLY and CDR2 is FYNNEI in the germline V gene. The DNA of the CDR3 is TGTGCCAGCAGTGAAGGGGTAGCGGGGACCAAAAACATTCAGTACTTC. Translating it yields CASSEGVAGTKNIQYF.

This clonotype was found once. The V call is TRBV11-3, the J call TRBJ2-2; no definite D call. The CDR3 has 13 amino acids. With 4 bases removed from V and 5 bases from J, the gap between germline ends came to 8 bases. Per the germline V gene, CDR1 is SGHNT and CDR2 is YENEEA. The CDR3 DNA reads TGTGCCAGCAGCTCCCAAGTGACCGGGGAGCTGTTTTTT. It encodes CASSSQVTGELFF.

The chain combines TRBV28 with TRBJ1-6; 8 bases are a match to TRBD1. With V trimmed by 4 bases and J by 10 bases, 9 bases remained unmatched. The CDR3 covers 15 residues. The V gene's germline CDR1 is MDHEN and CDR2 SYDVKM. CDR3: CASSSDRGRASPLHF. The DNA of the CDR3 is TGTGCCAGCAGTTCCGACAGGGGACGGGCATCACCCCTCCACTTT.

This chain connects TRBV6-2 or TRBV6-3 to TRBJ1-1; D is ambiguous. Trimming pared 2 bases from V and 0 bases from J, leaving 4 bases between. Germline CDR1 MNHEY, CDR2 SVGEGT. The CDR3 loop spans 13 amino acids. In DNA form, the CDR3 reads TGTGCCAGCAGTTACGCGATGAACACTGAAGCTTTCTTT. Translated: CASSYAMNTEAFF.

V usage is TRBV2 and J usage is TRBJ2-2; D remains unclear. Germline V gene sequence: CDR1 SNHLY, CDR2 FYNNEI. This CDR3 is 11 amino acids long. V lost 4 bases, J lost 8 bases, and 5 bases lay in between. In DNA form, the CDR3 reads TGTGCCAGCAGTGTACGTGGGGAGCTGTTTTTT. This sequence encodes CASSVRGELFF.